This T cell receptor (beta chain) was captured by sequencing in a study of blood T cell repertoires in COVID-19 (dated by TCRdb to 2020 to 2021). Study-wide context: Collaborator samples came from the United States, Italy and Spain and covered acute and convalescent phases of COVID-19. The material from the prospective study consisted of cDNA or gDNA derived from T cells, B-cell-depleted T cells, or PBMCs. Deeply sampled blood TCRbeta repertoires from subjects exposed to, actively infected with, or recovered from COVID-19 were included in the dataset. The repertoires were made available in a free public database intended to serve as a resource for research on the immune response to SARS-CoV-2. The samples were drawn from two sources: the first 160 participants of the ongoing ImmuneRACE study, and 950 to 1,500 subjects contributed by 6 global collaborators. Nearly every sample came with metadata listing a de-identified subject ID, COVID-19 status, age in years and sex. Where available, HLA class I and class II types were taken from metadata supplied by the sample provider and were not determined by assay-based typing. The study at large found these results: How much clinical and demographic metadata was included differed by source and by participant, and the metadata was provided uncurated.

Participants in the prospective study were enrolled through a virtual design, were aged about 18 to 90 years, and lived in 20 to 30 United States geographic areas. Cohort assignment in the prospective study relied on participant-reported clinical history from a screening survey and a study questionnaire. Recovered participants in ImmuneRACE Cohort 3 were defined as having two consecutive negative NP/OP PCR tests, clearance from a healthcare professional, or resolution of symptoms. Mobile phlebotomists in the prospective study collected whole blood, serum and a nasopharyngeal or oropharyngeal swab from every participant. Over an approximately 2-month period, participants in the prospective study had the option of providing additional blood draws and questionnaires. Before DNA extraction, prospective study blood samples were shipped either frozen or at room temperature. Details on this clone: Its binding antigen is unknown. The record has no base qualities; no much larger clone is one base away.

TCRbeta CDR3 regions were amplified from genomic DNA by means of the immunoSEQ Assay, a bias-controlled multiplex PCR. In the authors' own workflow: The number of nucleated cells in each sample was estimated by amplification of reference gene primers within the assay. Sequence reads were collapsed and filtered to measure the absolute abundance of every unique TCRbeta CDR3 rearrangement. For each sample, productive Simpson clonality was calculated by taking the square root of Simpson's diversity index across productive rearrangements. TCRdb limited this immuneACCESS table to in-frame rearrangements with V and J called. A share of clones is missing; checked studies link under half to unresolved V genes, and the rest is unexplained. V and J calls and clone size are as listed in that table; D and trimming were resolved from the DNA. Counted in this sample were about 240,000 clones; roughly 91% of them appeared once. The ten largest clonotypes hold over 7.5% of the sample.

A distance of 9 bases separates the germline ends of V and J, which lose 0 bases and 0 bases respectively. From cysteine to phenylalanine, the CDR3 is 16 amino acids long. Only CDR3 DNA is held: 48 bases, read in frame from base 1. Sequences ENHRY (CDR1) and SYGVKD (CDR2) are obtained from the germline V gene. The sequence joins TRBV10-3 to TRBJ2-1, with the D gene not clear enough to name. Sequenced sample: PBMCs or T cells enriched from blood (not recorded which). This receptor was obtained from a man aged 35-49 years who had recovered from COVID-19. The CDR3 protein is CAISESERRSYNEQFF. The bases read TGTGCCATCAGTGAGTCAGAGCGTCGCTCCTACAATGAGCAGTTCTTC.